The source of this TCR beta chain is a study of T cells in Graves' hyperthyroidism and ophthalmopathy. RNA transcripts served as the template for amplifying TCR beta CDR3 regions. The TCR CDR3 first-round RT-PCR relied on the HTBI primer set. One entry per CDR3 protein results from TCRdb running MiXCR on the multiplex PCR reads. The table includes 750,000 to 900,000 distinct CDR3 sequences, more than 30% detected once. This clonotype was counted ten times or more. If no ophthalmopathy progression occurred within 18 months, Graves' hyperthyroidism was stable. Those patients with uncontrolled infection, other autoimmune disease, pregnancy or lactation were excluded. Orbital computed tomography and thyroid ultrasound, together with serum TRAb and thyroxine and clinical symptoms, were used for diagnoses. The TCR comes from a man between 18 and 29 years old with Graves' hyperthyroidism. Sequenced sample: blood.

The CDR3 sequence is CASSLDRQLYGYTF. The CDR3 DNA reads as TGTGCCAGCAGCTTAGACAGGCAACTCTATGGCTACACCTTC. The chain employs TRBV2 and TRBJ1-2, with a weak D call TRBD1 (6 bases). Germline CDR1 is SNHLY and CDR2 is FYNNEI. Trimming took off 6 bases at V and 4 bases at J, with 15 bases between the two ends. The CDR3 is 14 amino acids.